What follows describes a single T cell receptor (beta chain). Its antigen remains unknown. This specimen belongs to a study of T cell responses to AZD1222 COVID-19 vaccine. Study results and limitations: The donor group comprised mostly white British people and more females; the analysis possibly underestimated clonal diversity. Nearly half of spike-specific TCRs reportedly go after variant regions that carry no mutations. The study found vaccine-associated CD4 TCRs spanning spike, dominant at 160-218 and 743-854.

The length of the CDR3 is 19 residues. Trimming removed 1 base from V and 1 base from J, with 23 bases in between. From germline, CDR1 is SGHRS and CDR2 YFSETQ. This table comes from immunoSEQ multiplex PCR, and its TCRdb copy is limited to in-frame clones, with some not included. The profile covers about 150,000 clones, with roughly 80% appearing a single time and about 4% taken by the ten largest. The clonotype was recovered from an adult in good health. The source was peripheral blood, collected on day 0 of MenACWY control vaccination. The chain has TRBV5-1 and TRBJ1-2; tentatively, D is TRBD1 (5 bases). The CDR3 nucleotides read TGCGCCAGCAGCTTGTCCCCCAGTGGGGCAAACAGGAATAACTATGGCTACACCTTC. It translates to CASSLSPSGANRNNYGYTF.